This T cell receptor beta chain comes out of a study of CD8 T cells in ankylosing spondylitis (TCRdb year 2017). General notes on the study: The study set out to find disease-linked TCR variants by profiling T cell receptor beta repertoires in ankylosing spondylitis patients and healthy donors. Samples of peripheral blood were taken, and for ankylosing spondylitis patients, synovial fluid was collected as well. The full study cohort was made up of under 30 ankylosing spondylitis patients and 108 healthy donors.

Paper-wide results and their limitations: The disease-linked clones were reported to be significantly enriched in matched synovial fluid samples from ankylosing spondylitis patients. Some motif variants were previously reported in synovial fluid and blood of reactive arthritis patients, suggesting common disease-initiation mechanisms. The disease-linked clones showed a CD8+ phenotype and occurred at relatively low frequencies in peripheral blood. Blood from ankylosing spondylitis patients appeared to be characterized by a TCR beta motif made up of under ten highly homologous amino acid variants.

This clonotype has a handful of counts. The antigen this receptor binds is unknown. No clone much larger than this one lies a single base away; base qualities are absent. The data were produced on an Illumina HiSeq 2500. Quantitative 5'-RACE with molecular barcodes was the method used to prepare the TCR beta libraries. In the authors' own workflow: Disease-linked TCR variants were identified with a new computational method built on a probabilistic model of VDJ rearrangement. The raw public data were reprocessed by TCRdb itself: fastp quality trimming at Q25, MiXCR clonotype calling, in-frame beta chains only. Under each unique CDR3 protein, matching rows form one entry showing the most common genes and DNA. The V and J calls and clone size come from TCRdb's table, not from the authors' own analysis. The sample records 250,000 to 350,000 distinct CDR3 sequences, 20% of which are singletons. Together, the top ten hold roughly 7.3% of the sample.

The germline V gene (reference sequence) gives CDR1 as MNHEY and CDR2 as SMNVEV. The CDR3, cysteine through phenylalanine, is 15 amino acids long. Only the CDR3 part of the read is kept: 45 bases, read in frame from the first base. V loses 6 bases, J loses 0 bases, and the germline ends lie 12 bases apart. Sequencing was done on a sample of blood, either unsorted or a sorted T cell fraction (not recorded which). Recombination linked TRBV27 to TRBJ2-1; a weak D assignment points to TRBD2 (5 bases agree). The TCR comes from a male donor with ankylosing spondylitis or in good health (not recorded which). The base sequence is TGTGCCAGCAGCCTTTCCGGGAACTCCTACAATGAGCAGTTCTTC. The resulting protein is CASSLSGNSYNEQFF.